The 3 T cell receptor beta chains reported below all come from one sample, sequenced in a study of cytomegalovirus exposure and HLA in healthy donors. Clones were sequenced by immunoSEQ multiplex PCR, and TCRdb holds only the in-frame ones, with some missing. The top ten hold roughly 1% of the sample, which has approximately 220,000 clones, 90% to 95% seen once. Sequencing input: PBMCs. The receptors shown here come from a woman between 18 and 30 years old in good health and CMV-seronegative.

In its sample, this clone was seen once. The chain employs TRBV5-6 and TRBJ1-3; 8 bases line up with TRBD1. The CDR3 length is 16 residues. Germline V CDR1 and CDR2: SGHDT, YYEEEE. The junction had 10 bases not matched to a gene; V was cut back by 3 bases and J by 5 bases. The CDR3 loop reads CASSSAGGSFRNTIYF. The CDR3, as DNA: TGTGCCAGCAGCTCGGCAGGGGGCTCGTTTCGAAACACCATATATTTT. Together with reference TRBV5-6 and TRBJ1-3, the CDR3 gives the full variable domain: DAGVTQSPTHLIKTRGQQVTLRCSPKSGHDTVSWYQQALGQGPQFIFQYYEEEERQRGNFPDRFSGHQFPNYSSELNVNALLLGDSALYLCASSSAGGSFRNTIYFGEGSWLTVV.

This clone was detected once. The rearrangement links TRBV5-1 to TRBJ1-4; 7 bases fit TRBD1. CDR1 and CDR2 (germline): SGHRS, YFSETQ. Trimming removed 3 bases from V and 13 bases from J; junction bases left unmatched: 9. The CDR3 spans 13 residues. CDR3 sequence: CASSWTGFEGLFF. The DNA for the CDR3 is TGCGCCAGCAGCTGGACAGGATTTGAAGGACTGTTTTTT.

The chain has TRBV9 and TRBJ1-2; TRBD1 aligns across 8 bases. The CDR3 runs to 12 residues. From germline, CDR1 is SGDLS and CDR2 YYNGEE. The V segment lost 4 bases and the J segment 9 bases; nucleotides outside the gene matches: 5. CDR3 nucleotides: TGTGCCAGCAGCTACGACAGGGGACGCTACACCTTC. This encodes CASSYDRGRYTF.